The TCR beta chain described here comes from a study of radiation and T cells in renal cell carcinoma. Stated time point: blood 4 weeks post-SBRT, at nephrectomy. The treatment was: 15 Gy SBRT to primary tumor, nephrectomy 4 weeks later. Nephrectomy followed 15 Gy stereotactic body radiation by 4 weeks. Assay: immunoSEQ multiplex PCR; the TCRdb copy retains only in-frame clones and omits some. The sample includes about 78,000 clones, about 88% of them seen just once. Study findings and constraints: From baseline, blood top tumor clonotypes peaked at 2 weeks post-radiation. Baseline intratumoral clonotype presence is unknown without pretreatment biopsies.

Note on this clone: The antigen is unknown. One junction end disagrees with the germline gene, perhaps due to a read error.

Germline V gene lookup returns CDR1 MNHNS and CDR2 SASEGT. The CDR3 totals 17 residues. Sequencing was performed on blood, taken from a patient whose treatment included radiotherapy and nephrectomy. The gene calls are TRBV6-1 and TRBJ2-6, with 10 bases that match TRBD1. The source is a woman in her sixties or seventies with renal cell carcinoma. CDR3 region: CAISGTGATSGANVLTF. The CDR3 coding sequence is TGTGCCATCAGTGGGACAGGGGCGACCTCTGGGGCCAACGTCCTGACTTTC.